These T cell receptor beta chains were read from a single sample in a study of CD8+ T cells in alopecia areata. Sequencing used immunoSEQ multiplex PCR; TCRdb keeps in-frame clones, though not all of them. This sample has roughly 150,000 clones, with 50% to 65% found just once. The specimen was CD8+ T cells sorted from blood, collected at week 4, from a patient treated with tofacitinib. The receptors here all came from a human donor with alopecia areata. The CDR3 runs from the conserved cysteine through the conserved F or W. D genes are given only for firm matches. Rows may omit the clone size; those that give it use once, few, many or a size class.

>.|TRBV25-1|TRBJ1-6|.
TGTGCCAGCAGTGGAGTATATAATTCACCCCTCCACTTT
CASSGVYNSPLHF
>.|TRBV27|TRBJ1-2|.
TGTGCCAGCAGTCCGAACCCCCCTTCTGGAGGAATAATCTATGGCTACACCTTC
CASSPNPPSGGIIYGYTF
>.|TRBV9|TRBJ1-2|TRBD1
TGTGCCAGCAGCGTAGTCGAACAGGGGGACGGCTACACCTTC
CASSVVEQGDGYTF
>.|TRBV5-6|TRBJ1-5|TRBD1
TGTGCCAGCAGCTTGGGACAGGGCAGTAACAATCAGCCCCAGCATTTT
CASSLGQGSNNQPQHF
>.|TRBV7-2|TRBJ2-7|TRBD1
TGTGCCAGCAGCTCCGACAGGGTTCTCGACGAGCAGTACTTC
CASSSDRVLDEQYF
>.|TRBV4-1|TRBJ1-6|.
TGCGCCAGCAGCCAAGGAGGGACTGCCTATCCTTCACCCCTCCACTTT
CASSQGGTAYPSPLHF
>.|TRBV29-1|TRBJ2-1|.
TGCAGCGTTGATTCGTCAGGTTCTGAGCAGTTCTTC
CSVDSSGSEQFF
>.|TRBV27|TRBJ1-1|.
TGTGCCAGCAGTTATGGGGGGTTGGCCACTGAAGCTTTCTTT
CASSYGGLATEAFF
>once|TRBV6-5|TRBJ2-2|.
TGTGCCAGCAGTTACTCGACTTGGGGAACCGGGGAGCTGTTTTTT
CASSYSTWGTGELFF
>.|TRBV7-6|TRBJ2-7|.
TGTGCCAGCAGCCCCCTAGACGGCTCCTACGAGCAGTACTTC
CASSPLDGSYEQYF
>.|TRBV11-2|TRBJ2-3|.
TGTGCCAGCAGCTTAGATTATAGAGATACGCAGTATTTT
CASSLDYRDTQYF
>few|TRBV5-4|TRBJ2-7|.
TGTGCCAGCAGCGAACAGGGATTCTCCTACGAGCAGTACTTC
CASSEQGFSYEQYF
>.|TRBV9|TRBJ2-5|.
TGTGCCAGCAGCGTTGACGGGGTCCTGGAGACCCAGTACTTC
CASSVDGVLETQYF
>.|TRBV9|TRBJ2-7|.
TGTGCCAGCAGCACAAGGGGGGAAAGGGCCGACGAGCAGTACTTC
CASSTRGERADEQYF
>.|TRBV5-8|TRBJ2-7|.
TGTGCCAGCAGCTTGTGGACCGCTCCGGGGTACGAGCAGTACTTC
CASSLWTAPGYEQYF
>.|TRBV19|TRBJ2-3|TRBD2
TGTGCCAGTAGTATCATTAGCGGGGGAGATACGCAGTATTTT
CASSIISGGDTQYF
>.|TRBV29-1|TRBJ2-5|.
TGCAGCGTTGATACATCATGGCGGCAAGAGACCCAGTACTTC
CSVDTSWRQETQYF
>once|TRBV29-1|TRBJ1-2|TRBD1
TGCAGCGTTGACCGGCAGGGGGATGGCTACACCTTC
CSVDRQGDGYTF
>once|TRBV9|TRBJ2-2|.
TGTGCCAGCAGCGTAGGCCGGAACACCGGGGAGCTGTTTTTT
CASSVGRNTGELFF
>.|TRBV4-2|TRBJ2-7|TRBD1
TGTGCCAGCAGCCAAGACGGGACAGGGGGACGGGTGCAGTACTTC
CASSQDGTGGRVQYF
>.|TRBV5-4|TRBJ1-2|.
TGTGCCAGCAGCTTGGGACTAGCTGGCTACACCTTC
CASSLGLAGYTF
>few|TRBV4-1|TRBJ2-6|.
TGCGCCAGCAGCCCTGAGCACCTCGGCTCTGGGGCCAACGTCCTGACTTTC
CASSPEHLGSGANVLTF
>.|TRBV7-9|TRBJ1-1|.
TGTGCCAGCAGCTTGGACAGCAACACTGAAGCTTTCTTT
CASSLDSNTEAFF
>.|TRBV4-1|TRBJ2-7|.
TGTGCCAGCAGCCAAGAAAGGAGACAGACCTACGAGCAGTACTTC
CASSQERRQTYEQYF
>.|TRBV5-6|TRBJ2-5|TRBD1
TGTGCCAGCAGCGGGGACAGTGGAGAGACCCAGTACTTC
CASSGDSGETQYF
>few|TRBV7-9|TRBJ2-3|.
TGTGCCAGCAGTGGAGTATCTGGGGATACGCAGTATTTT
CASSGVSGDTQYF
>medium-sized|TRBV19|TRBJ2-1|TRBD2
TGTGCCAGTAGTAGTCTAGCGGGGGAGTACAATGAGCAGTTCTTC
CASSSLAGEYNEQFF
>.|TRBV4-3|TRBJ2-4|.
TGCGCCAGCAGCCAAAATCTAGGCAGCAAAAACATTCAGTACTTC
CASSQNLGSKNIQYF
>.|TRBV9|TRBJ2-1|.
TGTGCCAGCAGCGTAGCGGGGGATTACAATGAGCAGTTCTTC
CASSVAGDYNEQFF
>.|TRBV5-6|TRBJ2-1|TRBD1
TGTGCCAGCAGCTGGACAGGGGGTCATGAGCAGTTCTTC
CASSWTGGHEQFF
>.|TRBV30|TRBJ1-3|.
TGTGCCTGGAGCGGTTATGGCCTCGAGGCAGGAAACACCATATATTTT
CAWSGYGLEAGNTIYF
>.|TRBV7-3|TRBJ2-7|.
TGTGCCAGCAGCTTACTGACGGGGGGCCCCTCGGAGCAGTACTTC
CASSLLTGGPSEQYF
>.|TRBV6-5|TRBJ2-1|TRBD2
TGTGCCAGCAGCGTCGCGGGACTAGCGGACAATGAGCAGTTCTTC
CASSVAGLADNEQFF
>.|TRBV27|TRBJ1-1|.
TGTGCCAGCAGTTTGGGACACGGAAACACTGAAGCTTTCTTT
CASSLGHGNTEAFF
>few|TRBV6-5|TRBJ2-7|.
TGTGCCAGCAGTTACTTTCAGGGGCACTACGAGCAGTACTTC
CASSYFQGHYEQYF
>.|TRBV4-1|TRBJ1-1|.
TGCGCCAGCAGCCAAGATTCAATTCCAAACACTGAAGCTTTCTTT
CASSQDSIPNTEAFF
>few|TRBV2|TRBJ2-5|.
TGTGCCAGCCATCTTAACATGGGCGAGGAGACCCAGTACTTC
CASHLNMGEETQYF
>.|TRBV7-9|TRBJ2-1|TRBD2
TGTGCCAGCAGCTTATTCTACGGGGGGGCGAACAATGAGCAGTTCTTC
CASSLFYGGANNEQFF
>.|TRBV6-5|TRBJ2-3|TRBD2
TGTGCCAGCAGTGCCGGACTAGTCGGTACGCAGTATTTT
CASSAGLVGTQYF
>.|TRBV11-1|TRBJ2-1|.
TGTGCCAGCAGCCCCCCTAGCTCGAGGACCTACAATGAGCAGTTCTTC
CASSPPSSRTYNEQFF
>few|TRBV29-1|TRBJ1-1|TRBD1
TGCAGCGTTACGACAGGGAGCACTGAAGCTTTCTTT
CSVTTGSTEAFF
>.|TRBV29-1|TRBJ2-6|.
TGCAGCGTTGAAGGTGGAGGGGATGGGGCCAACGTCCTGACTTTC
CSVEGGGDGANVLTF
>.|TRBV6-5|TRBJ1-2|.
TGTGCCAGCAGTTACTTAGAAAGCTATGGCTACACCTTC
CASSYLESYGYTF
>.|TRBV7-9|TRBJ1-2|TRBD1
TGTGCCAGCAGCTTAGGGACAGGGAAAGGCTACACCTTC
CASSLGTGKGYTF
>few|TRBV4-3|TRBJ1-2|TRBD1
TGCGCCAGCAGCCACCAGGACAGGGGAGATTATGGCTACACCTTC
CASSHQDRGDYGYTF
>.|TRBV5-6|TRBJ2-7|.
TGTGCCAGCAGCTTCCGGGATCGGTACGAGCAGTACTTC
CASSFRDRYEQYF